This T cell receptor beta chain derives from a study of early T cells in non-severe SARS-CoV-2 infection. About the research overall: Bulk RNA from unsorted whole blood was sequenced; chains were unpaired.

On this clonotype itself: Its matching antigen is unknown.

Study-wide findings and caveats: CD4 and private specificities were missed by VDJdb matching, which favored anti-spike CD8 responses.

Trimming cost V 5 bases and J 0 bases, with 14 bases left between them. The CDR3 sequence is 17 residues long. Germline assignment: CDR1 SEHNR and CDR2 FQNEAQ (reference sequence). Researchers attached unique molecular identifiers to individual cDNA molecules. Via MiXCR, TCRdb re-called the 5' RACE reads, giving one row per CDR3 protein. The sample includes 70,000 to 90,000 distinct CDR3 sequences, less than 11% seen only once; the top ten take approximately 8%. The rearrangement links TRBV7-9 to TRBJ2-6; D may correspond to TRBD1 or TRBD2 (5 bases each). The specimen was whole blood, collected at baseline. The TCR was taken from an adult who was a healthcare worker with PCR-confirmed SARS-CoV-2 infection or an uninfected control (not recorded which). The CDR3 loop reads CASSHGDGSSGANVLTF. CDR3 DNA: TGTGCCAGCAGCCACGGGGACGGCAGCTCTGGGGCCAACGTCCTGACTTTC.